This TCR beta chain emerged from a study of Graves' ophthalmopathy and Graves' hyperthyroidism. This CDR3 comprises 17 residues. Trimming took 2 bases from V and 0 from J; bases not matched to a gene: 8. Germline V gene lookup returns CDR1 SGHNT and CDR2 YYREEE (reference sequence). Calling hyperthyroidism stable required that no ophthalmopathy show up within 18 months of follow-up. This clonotype was recorded a few times. Amplification from RNA transcripts yielded the TCR beta CDR3 regions. Second-round multiplex PCR followed a first-round RT-PCR using HTBI primers. TCRdb ran MiXCR on the multiplex PCR reads and lists one entry per CDR3 protein. The profile covers hundreds of thousands of distinct CDR3 sequences, with 22% appearing a single time and roughly 6.9% taken by the ten largest.

Sequenced material: peripheral blood. The J gene is TRBJ1-3, the V gene TRBV5-4; 7 bases agree with TRBD1. The sequence derives from a woman under 30 with stable Graves' hyperthyroidism. Some clones in this sample may be carry-over from other donors' samples. The CDR3 bases are TGTGCCAGCAGCTTCCAGGGGGTCCAGTCCTCTGGAAACACCATATATTTT. As protein: CASSFQGVQSSGNTIYF.